This T cell receptor (beta chain) was recovered during a study of shared clonotypes between healthy human individuals. Here immunoSEQ multiplex PCR was the method, and the copy in TCRdb shows in-frame clones only, minus some. The sample carries 2 million to 2.5 million clones, 85% to 95% recorded once. Adult Caucasians living in Nashville, Tennessee made up all of the donors. The V gene end was trimmed by 2 bases and the J gene end by 10 bases; junction bases not matched to a gene: 8. The CDR3 is 15 amino acids. Germline V CDR1 and CDR2: MNHEY, SVGAGI. The sequenced sample consisted of naive CD4+ T cells from PBMCs. As for subset: CD45RA+ positively selected. The sequence was collected from a man between 18 and 29 years old in good health. Some clones in this sample may be carry-over from other donors' samples. V and J are TRBV6-5 and TRBJ1-6, with TRBD1 matching 7 bases. The CDR3 loop reads CASSYNRGTGSPLHF. The CDR3 coding sequence is TGTGCCAGCAGTTACAACAGGGGCACGGGCTCACCCCTCCACTTT.